Each of the 20 T cell receptor beta chains below was sequenced from the same sample in a study of cytomegalovirus exposure and HLA in healthy donors (dated by TCRdb to between 2016 and 2019). To prepare the library, the immunoSEQ multiplex PCR assay was applied. The immuneACCESS repertoire file appears here via TCRdb, limited to in-frame rearrangements. These files lack a portion of the clones; in checked studies, under half of the deficit traces to unresolved V genes, and the cause of the others is not known. The sample records about 180,000 clones, approximately 86% of which are singletons. Jointly, the top ten make up roughly 2.5% of the sample. What was sequenced was PBMCs. Receptor source: a man aged 18 to 29 in good health and CMV-seropositive.

The genes are TRBV10-3 and TRBJ1-1; possible D gene TRBD1, 6 bases. The CDR3 is 14 amino acids. V dropped 5 bases and J dropped 3 bases, with 13 bases sitting between them. Germline CDR1 is ENHRY and CDR2 is SYGVKD. CDR3 DNA sequence: TGTGCCATCAGTCCACAGGGAGGGGACACTGAAGCTTTCTTT. Its protein is CAISPQGGDTEAFF.

V gene TRBV9 combines with J gene TRBJ2-1; 13 bases map to TRBD2. This CDR3 spans 16 amino acids. J lost 7 bases, V lost 2 bases, and 6 bases had no gene match. In germline, CDR1 is SGDLS, CDR2 YYNGEE. The CDR3 here is CASSVSGTSGVNEQFF. In nucleotides, the CDR3 is TGTGCCAGCAGCGTGTCCGGGACTAGCGGGGTAAATGAGCAGTTCTTC.

The J gene is TRBJ2-5, the V gene TRBV14; no clear D. The V and J ends lost 1 base and 1 base respectively, with 7 bases between them. The length of the CDR3 is 14 residues. CDR1 and CDR2 (germline): SGHDN, FVKESK. For the CDR3, the DNA is TGTGCCAGCAGCCAAGTTAACTCCCAAGAGACCCAGTACTTC. This gives the protein CASSQVNSQETQYF.

This chain joins TRBV29-1 and TRBJ2-7; a weak D match, TRBD2 (6 bases). V was shortened by 4 bases and J by 4 bases, with 17 bases between the two germline ends. CDR1 is SQVTM and CDR2 is ANQGSEA in the germline V gene. The length of the CDR3 is 14 residues. This CDR3 reads CSVGEMAGPYEQYF. Here the CDR3 DNA reads TGCAGCGTTGGGGAGATGGCGGGACCTTACGAGCAGTACTTC.

The gene calls are TRBV19 and TRBJ2-7; 8 nucleotides line up with TRBD2. The CDR3 is made up of 14 amino acids. J lost 0 bases, V lost 8 bases, and 6 bases had no gene match. Germline V gives CDR1 LNHDA, CDR2 SQIVND (reference sequence). The CDR3 DNA reads as TGTGCCAGTCCCACCGGGACTAGCTCCTACGAGCAGTACTTC. Its protein is CASPTGTSSYEQYF.

The rearrangement joins TRBV9 to TRBJ2-2, with 7 bases identical to TRBD1. The CDR3 length is 18 residues. Germline V lookup: CDR1 SGDLS, CDR2 YYNGEE. With 3 bases clipped from V and 4 bases from J, the junction kept 15 bases outside the gene matches. The CDR3 loop reads CASSAGQALLVGTGELFF. The DNA of the CDR3 is TGTGCCAGCAGCGCAGGACAGGCCCTACTAGTTGGCACCGGGGAGCTGTTTTTT.

The sample holds a few counts of this clone. The gene calls are TRBV6-6 and TRBJ1-1, with D possibly TRBD1 on 5 matching bases. V was shortened by 6 bases and J by 7 bases, with 12 bases between the two germline ends. Looked up from germline, CDR1 is MNHNY and CDR2 is SVGAGI (reference sequence). The CDR3 runs to 12 residues. CDR3 DNA: TGTGCCAGCAGAACGACTGACAGTGAAGCTTTCTTT. It yields the protein CASRTTDSEAFF.

This clone turned up a few times. The chain has TRBV6-4 and TRBJ1-1; D is unresolved. Germline CDR1 is MRHNA and CDR2 is SNTAGT. There are 13 residues in the CDR3. Trimming cost V 6 bases and J 0 bases, with 8 bases left between them. The CDR3 here is CASRREVNTEAFF. CDR3 in DNA: TGTGCCAGCAGGAGGGAGGTGAACACTGAAGCTTTCTTT.

The chain is built from TRBV5-6 and TRBJ2-5, with D possibly TRBD2 on 6 matching bases. V lost 3 bases, J lost 0 bases, and 6 bases lay in between. The germline V gene encodes CDR1 SGHDT and CDR2 YYEEEE. The CDR3 totals 13 residues. CDR3 sequence reads: CASSWDYQETQYF. Here the CDR3 DNA reads TGTGCCAGCAGCTGGGACTACCAAGAGACCCAGTACTTC.

CDR3 DNA: TGTGCCAGCAGTTTGCGGGGCTCTAATGAAAAACTGTTTTTT. The encoded protein is CASSLRGSNEKLFF. This chain uses TRBV28 with TRBJ1-4, with D perhaps TRBD1 (5 bases). Trimming removed 3 bases from V and 3 bases from J, with 8 bases in between. The V gene's germline CDR1 is MDHEN and CDR2 SYDVKM. CDR3 length: 14 residues.

The V gene is TRBV7-2, the J gene TRBJ1-2; TRBD1 matches at 7 bases. The germline V gene encodes CDR1 SGHTA and CDR2 FQGNSA. This CDR3 is built from 15 residues. The trim removed 5 bases at V and 4 bases at J, leaving 10 bases unmatched. This chain's CDR3 is CASSPQGSGLYGYTF. CDR3 DNA: TGTGCCAGCAGCCCACAGGGGAGCGGTCTCTATGGCTACACCTTC.

The chain joins TRBV25-1 to TRBJ1-1; D remains ambiguous. The V gene lost 0 bases and the J gene lost 5 bases, with 13 bases spanning the gap. CDR1 MGHDK and CDR2 SYGVNS come from the germline V gene. The length of the CDR3 is 15 residues. CDR3 region: CASSEYRGSRTEAFF. The CDR3 DNA reads TGTGCCAGCAGTGAATATCGGGGAAGTCGGACTGAAGCTTTCTTT.

V is TRBV7-9 and J is TRBJ1-4; TRBD1 agrees at 7 bases. Germline V gives CDR1 SEHNR, CDR2 FQNEAQ (reference sequence). The CDR3 has 17 amino acids. V lost 4 bases, J lost 6 bases, and 14 bases stayed unmatched. The CDR3 coding sequence is TGTGCCAGCAGCTCCGTCCTTAACGACAGGGTGGATGAAAAACTGTTTTTT. It encodes CASSSVLNDRVDEKLFF.

This rearrangement joins TRBV10-3 to TRBJ2-2; 7 bases fit TRBD1. The CDR3 totals 17 residues. J lost 5 bases, V lost 3 bases, and 12 bases had no gene match. Per germline, CDR1 ENHRY and CDR2 SYGVKD. In nucleotides, the CDR3 is TGTGCCATCAGTGACTCGACTGGGACAGTCACGACCGGGGAGCTGTTTTTT. As protein: CAISDSTGTVTTGELFF.

This chain connects TRBV19 to TRBJ2-2, with 7 bases fitting TRBD2. Germline V gene data show CDR1 as LNHDA and CDR2 as SQIVND (reference sequence). V gave up 7 bases and J gave up 1 base; unmatched junction bases: 6. The CDR3 is 15 amino acids. The CDR3 region has the DNA TGTGCCAGTAACCCGACTAGCTTGAACACCGGGGAGCTGTTTTTT. It codes for CASNPTSLNTGELFF.

The CDR3, as DNA: TGTGCAAGTCCGAAACAGGGCTCTTTCTGGTTCTTT. Amino acid sequence: CASPKQGSFWFF. This sequence joins TRBV12-2 and TRBJ1-1; TRBD1 is the table's D call and was not checked against the DNA. TRBV12-2 is a listed pseudogene. The CDR3 sequence is 12 residues long.

The chain recombines TRBV6-1 with TRBJ1-6, with D hard to call. CDR1 is MNHNS, CDR2 SASEGT, per germline. There are 15 residues in the CDR3. The ends were cut back, 6 bases at V and 14 bases at J, with 23 bases in the middle. CDR3 bases: TGTGCCAGCAGCCTTTTAGAGCCCGAGAGAGCGACCCTCCACTTT. This codes for CASSLLEPERATLHF.

This sequence joins TRBV27 and TRBJ2-1; 7 bases line up with TRBD2. The germline V gene has CDR1 MNHEY and CDR2 SMNVEV (reference sequence). The CDR3 contains 12 residues. Trimming took 8 bases from V and 8 from J; bases not matched to a gene: 6. The CDR3 loop is CASRWGGDEQFF. CDR3 nucleotide sequence: TGTGCCAGCCGATGGGGAGGGGATGAGCAGTTCTTC.

The chain combines TRBV5-8 with TRBJ1-2; D is unresolved. Germline CDR1 reads SGHTS; CDR2 reads YDEGEE. The CDR3 covers 12 residues. Trimming took off 4 bases at V and 8 bases at J, with 12 bases between the two ends. The CDR3 loop is CASSQQAYGYTF. The CDR3 nucleotides are TGTGCCAGCAGCCAGCAGGCATACGGCTACACCTTC.

The V call is TRBV5-4, the J call TRBJ2-3; 8 bases are shared with TRBD2. Germline loops: CDR1 SGHNT, CDR2 YYREEE (reference sequence). This CDR3 is built from 15 residues. V was clipped by 2 bases and J by 4 bases; unmatched bases: 6. DNA for the CDR3: TGTGCCAGCAGCTTTGGTCGGGGGGGGGCAGATACGCAGTATTTT. Translation gives CASSFGRGGADTQYF. Full variable domain (outside the CDR3, taken from reference TRBV5-4 and TRBJ2-3): ETGVTQSPTHLIKTRGQQVTLRCSSQSGHNTVSWYQQALGQGPQFIFQYYREEENGRGNFPPRFSGLQFPNYSSELNVNALELDDSALYLCASSFGRGGADTQYFGPGTRLTVL.